This T cell receptor (beta chain) is from a study of cytomegalovirus exposure and HLA in healthy donors. Study results and limitations: Several V segments, TRBV6-2 and TRBV6-3 among them, could not be told apart and were dropped. TCR beta sequences numbering around 15,000 were associated with HLA alleles at 0.05 false discovery rate in a later analysis. Prior analysis indicated that the majority of TCR beta V segments exhibited productivity approximately 87% or approximately 30% of the time.

The V gene end was trimmed by 4 bases and the J gene end by 5 bases; junction bases not matched to a gene: 6. The CDR3 spans 16 residues. CDR1 and CDR2 (germline): SGHRS, YFSETQ. About this clone itself: What it binds is not known.

Both 60 Vbeta primers and 13 Jbeta primers went into the PCR. The repertoire was sequenced with immunoSEQ multiplex PCR; TCRdb's copy has only in-frame clones and lacks some. The table shows more than 95,000 clones, with more than 70% occurring only once. This TCR was sampled from a woman aged 50 to 60 in good health and CMV-seropositive. This chain joins TRBV5-1 and TRBJ2-1, with 13 bases identical to TRBD2. The sample consisted of PBMCs. This CDR3 reads CASSQLAGGPHNEQFF. CDR3 in DNA: TGCGCCAGCAGCCAACTAGCGGGAGGGCCCCACAATGAGCAGTTCTTC.